The T cell receptor beta chain described here comes from a study of cytomegalovirus exposure and HLA in healthy donors. In regard to this clone: Antigen specificity is unknown.

General study points: TCR beta V segments were, for the most part, productive about 87% or about 30% of the time in an earlier analysis. When a later analysis compared HLA-associated TCR beta chains with equally common others, the HLA-associated chains turned out to be more clonally expanded and to have lower generation probabilities.

Amplification used 60 Vbeta primers and 13 Jbeta primers. Clones were sequenced by immunoSEQ multiplex PCR, and TCRdb holds only the in-frame ones, with some missing. The sample's table shows 100,000 to 150,000 clones. The CDR3 extends over 15 amino acids. CDR1 is LGHNA, CDR2 YNFKEQ, per germline. Between the trimmed V and J ends, which lost 4 bases and 4 bases, there was a span of 16 bases. The V call is TRBV4-2, the J call TRBJ1-1; D is possibly TRBD1 (6 bases). The material sequenced was PBMCs. This sequence originates from a man in his forties in good health and CMV-seronegative. The CDR3 spells CASSPGRDKRTEAFF. DNA for the CDR3: TGTGCCAGCAGCCCGGGTAGGGACAAACGCACTGAAGCTTTCTTT.